The 27 T cell receptor beta chains below all came from one sample that was sequenced in a study of CD8+ T cells in alopecia areata. It was cDNA, reverse transcribed from extracted RNA, that served as the sequencing template. Only in-frame clones appear in the TCRdb table, and some are missing; sequencing was by immunoSEQ multiplex PCR. Of 65,000 to 100,000 clones in the sample, about 51% are singletons; the top ten hold under 6.5%. Sequencing was performed on NKG2D-high CD8+ T cells sorted from blood. These receptors originate from a human donor with alopecia areata.

CDR3 nucleotide sequence: TGTGCCAGCAGCTCCCGGGGGTCCTACGAGCAGTACTTC. Amino acid sequence: CASSSRGSYEQYF. J is TRBJ2-7 and V is TRBV11-2, with a weak D call TRBD2 (6 bases). The CDR3 is made up of 13 amino acids. Germline V CDR1 and CDR2: SGHAT, FQNNGV. The V end was cut by 4 bases, the J end by 1 base, with 8 bases between.

V gene TRBV9 combines with J gene TRBJ2-3; D is possibly TRBD2 (5 bases). The germline V gene encodes CDR1 SGDLS and CDR2 YYNGEE. This CDR3 spans 14 amino acids. V lost 4 bases and J 0 bases, leaving 9 bases between the germline ends. The CDR3 here is CASSWTGSTDTQYF. CDR3 in DNA: TGTGCCAGCAGCTGGACTGGTAGCACAGATACGCAGTATTTT.

This clone has a handful of counts. The rearrangement uses TRBV19 and TRBJ2-2, with 9 bases fitting TRBD2. V shed 5 bases and J 6 bases; nucleotides not matched to a gene: 4. Germline-derived CDR1 and CDR2 are LNHDA and SQIVND (reference sequence). The CDR3 extends over 14 amino acids. CDR3 protein: CASSAREGPGELFF. CDR3 coding DNA: TGTGCCAGTAGTGCGCGGGAGGGCCCCGGGGAGCTGTTTTTT.

The DNA of the CDR3 is TGTGCCAGCAGCGCTGGGAGGCCACCCCTCCACTTT. It translates to CASSAGRPPLHF. J is TRBJ1-6 and V is TRBV5-6; no firm D call. The V gene's germline CDR1 is SGHDT and CDR2 YYEEEE. V lost 4 bases, J lost 11 bases, and 10 bases lay in between. This CDR3 region has 12 residues.

This clone came up a few times. The chain carries TRBV30 and TRBJ2-1; 9 positions match TRBD1. Germline V CDR1 and CDR2: GTSNPN, SVGIG (reference sequence). CDR3 length: 15 amino acids. Germline trimming cut 5 bases from V and 6 bases from J; bases unmatched to any gene: 11. CDR3 sequence reads: CAWCTGQGRINEQFF. CDR3 in DNA: TGTGCCTGGTGCACCGGACAGGGGAGGATCAATGAGCAGTTCTTC.

The V and J genes are TRBV30 and TRBJ2-7, with unresolved D. The CDR3 totals 10 residues. V lost 7 bases and J 6 bases, leaving 10 bases between the germline ends. Germline V gene data show CDR1 as GTSNPN and CDR2 as SVGIG (reference sequence). CDR3 DNA: TGTGCCTTTCCCGGTCTCGAGCAGTACTTC. It specifies CAFPGLEQYF.

This clone has more than one count but fewer than ten. This rearrangement joins TRBV19 to TRBJ2-1, with 8 bases lining up with TRBD1. CDR1 is LNHDA, CDR2 SQIVND, per germline (reference sequence). V dropped 10 bases and J dropped 6; count of bases not matched to a gene: 5. The CDR3 length is 12 residues. The CDR3 spells CATDQGANEQFF. Here the CDR3 DNA reads TGTGCCACCGACCAGGGGGCCAATGAGCAGTTCTTC.

J is TRBJ2-3 and V is TRBV6-5; 10 bases align to TRBD2. V lost 6 bases, J lost 12 bases, and 3 bases stayed unmatched. The CDR3 is 11 residues long. Germline CDR1 and CDR2: MNHEY and SVGAGI. The CDR3 loop reads CASSLAGDQYF. The CDR3 coding sequence is TGTGCCAGCAGCCTAGCGGGAGACCAGTATTTT.

This clone has more than one count but fewer than ten. V is TRBV13 and J is TRBJ2-3; D might be TRBD1 (6 bases). Trimming stripped 5 bases from V and 0 bases from J, with 12 bases between. Germline V gene sequence: CDR1 PRHDT, CDR2 FYEKMQ (reference sequence). The CDR3 spans 15 residues. The CDR3: CASSAGTPSTDTQYF. The CDR3 coding sequence is TGTGCCAGCAGCGCCGGGACACCCAGCACAGATACGCAGTATTTT.

The rearrangement joins TRBV5-6 to TRBJ1-1; D not resolved. V was pared by 5 bases and J by 1 base, with 18 bases between. The CDR3 has 16 amino acids. CDR1 is SGHDT, CDR2 YYEEEE, per germline. Here the CDR3 reads CASSFGIGRSNTEAFF. The CDR3 nucleotides read TGTGCCAGCAGTTTTGGCATCGGCAGATCGAACACTGAAGCTTTCTTT.

This chain uses TRBV27 with TRBJ2-6; D remains unclear. Germline-derived CDR1 and CDR2 are MNHEY and SMNVEV (reference sequence). V lost 10 bases, J lost 0 bases, and 4 bases lay in between. This CDR3 is 12 amino acids long. The CDR3 bases are TGTGCCACCATCTCTGGGGCCAACGTCCTGACTTTC. This sequence encodes CATISGANVLTF.

This chain links TRBV2 with TRBJ2-7; the match to TRBD1 covers 8 bases. The CDR3 covers 13 residues. The V gene end was trimmed by 6 bases and the J gene end by 5 bases; junction bases not matched to a gene: 6. The V gene's germline CDR1 is SNHLY and CDR2 FYNNEI. The CDR3 coding sequence is TGTGCCAGCAGAGGACAGGGTGAGGACGAGCAGTACTTC. Protein: CASRGQGEDEQYF.

This clone has just a few counts. The CDR3 bases are TGTGCCAGCAGCCCCGGGAGCGAAGCTTTCTTT. Translating it yields CASSPGSEAFF. The genes are TRBV7-9 and TRBJ1-1; D remains unclear. The V gene's germline CDR1 is SEHNR and CDR2 FQNEAQ (reference sequence). The CDR3 loop spans 11 amino acids. V lost 5 bases to trimming and J lost 8 bases, with 9 bases between them.

The gene calls are TRBV28 and TRBJ2-7, with D perhaps TRBD2 (5 bases). From germline, CDR1 is MDHEN and CDR2 SYDVKM. Deletions cut 5 bases from V and 6 bases from J, with 11 bases between. The CDR3 totals 12 residues. CDR3 DNA sequence: TGTGCCAGCAGTCGTTCGAGGGCCGAGCAGTACTTC. Its translation is CASSRSRAEQYF. The whole variable domain, remainder taken from reference TRBV28 and TRBJ2-7, is DVKVTQSSRYLVKRTGEKVFLECVQDMDHENMFWYRQDPGLGLRLIYFSYDVKMKEKGDIPEGYSVSREKKERFSLILESASTNQTSMYLCASSRSRAEQYFGPGTRLTVT.

The chain links TRBV27 to TRBJ1-1; D not resolved. CDR3 size: 14 residues. CDR1 MNHEY and CDR2 SMNVEV come from the germline V gene (reference sequence). The germline V and J ends were trimmed by 3 bases and 1 base, with 9 bases remaining between them. CDR3: CASSFSLRNTEAFF. CDR3 in DNA: TGTGCCAGCAGTTTTTCCCTCCGGAACACTGAAGCTTTCTTT.

The J gene is TRBJ2-7, the V gene TRBV6-6; D ambiguous. The CDR3 length is 11 residues. Germline assignment: CDR1 MNHNY and CDR2 SVGAGI (reference sequence). With 6 bases removed from V and 4 bases from J, the gap between germline ends came to 7 bases. CDR3 amino acids: CASSLLYEQYF. The CDR3 DNA is TGTGCCAGCAGCTTACTATACGAGCAGTACTTC.

This clone has just a few counts. The chain employs TRBV28 and TRBJ2-5; TRBD2 matches 7 bases. The ends lost 8 bases at V and 2 bases at J; junction bases unmatched: 8. The CDR3 length is 14 residues. CDR1 MDHEN and CDR2 SYDVKM come from the germline V gene. The CDR3: CASSERGFQETQYF. The CDR3 DNA reads as TGTGCCAGCTCTGAGCGGGGATTTCAAGAGACCCAGTACTTC.

The chain recombines TRBV13 with TRBJ1-6, with 7 bases aligning to TRBD1. V shed 6 bases, J shed 7 bases, and the junction held 3 bases outside the gene matches. CDR1 and CDR2 from the germline V gene are PRHDT and FYEKMQ (reference sequence). The CDR3 is 13 residues long. CDR3 nucleotides: TGTGCCAGCAGGCCGGGACAGAATTCACCCCTCCACTTT. Protein sequence: CASRPGQNSPLHF. The full variable domain, its missing parts supplied by reference TRBV13 and TRBJ1-6, is AAGVIQSPRHLIKEKRETATLKCYPIPRHDTVYWYQQGPGQDPQFLISFYEKMQSDKGSIPDRFSAQQFSDYHSELNMSSLELGDSALYFCASRPGQNSPLHFGNGTRLTVT.

V is TRBV7-9 and J is TRBJ2-3; 10 bases are shared with TRBD2. The CDR3 runs to 16 residues. CDR1 is SEHNR, CDR2 FQNEAQ, per germline (reference sequence). The J segment lost 1 base and the V segment lost 5 bases, leaving 6 bases of the junction unmatched. The CDR3 DNA sequence: TGTGCCAGCAGCAATCTAGCGGGGGATGGCACAGATACGCAGTATTTT. It yields the protein CASSNLAGDGTDTQYF.

In this sample, this clone turned up a few times. The rearrangement uses TRBV28 and TRBJ2-7; D may be TRBD2 (5 bases). CDR1 is MDHEN and CDR2 is SYDVKM in the germline V gene. The CDR3 length is 11 residues. The V end was cut by 2 bases, the J end by 6 bases, with 5 bases between. CDR3 sequence (DNA): TGTGCCAGCAGTTTACGGGGCGAGCAGTACTTC. This sequence encodes CASSLRGEQYF.

The V and J genes are TRBV7-9 and TRBJ2-7; 7 bases fit TRBD2. J gave up 6 bases and V 1 base, and 3 bases lay outside the gene matches. Germline V gene sequence: CDR1 SEHNR, CDR2 FQNEAQ (reference sequence). The CDR3 is made up of 13 amino acids. Here the CDR3 reads CASSLGAGVEQYF. The CDR3 bases are TGTGCCAGCAGCTTAGGGGCGGGAGTCGAGCAGTACTTC.

This clone occurred a few times. CDR3 sequence: CASRPEPTYEQYF. For the CDR3, the DNA is TGCGCCAGCAGGCCAGAGCCCACCTACGAGCAGTACTTC. This chain uses TRBV5-1 with TRBJ2-7; no reliable D call. The CDR3 runs 13 residues. CDR1 and CDR2 (germline): SGHRS, YFSETQ. Deletions cut 5 bases from V and 2 bases from J, with 11 bases between. The full variable domain, in which reference TRBV5-1 and TRBJ2-7 provide the parts outside the CDR3, is KAGVTQTPRYLIKTRGQQVTLSCSPISGHRSVSWYQQTPGQGLQFLFEYFSETQRNKGNFPGRFSGRQFSNSRSEMNVSTLELGDSALYLCASRPEPTYEQYFGPGTRLTVT.

V and J are TRBV27 and TRBJ2-1; D remains ambiguous. CDR1 and CDR2 from the germline V gene are MNHEY and SMNVEV (reference sequence). V was clipped by 10 bases and J by 4 bases, with 17 bases between them. The CDR3 contains 14 residues. For the CDR3, the DNA is TGTGCCACCACCGATGGGGTCTTATACAATGAGCAGTTCTTC. This translates into CATTDGVLYNEQFF.

The genes are TRBV9 and TRBJ1-5; perhaps TRBD1 as D (5 bases). Trimming left V 4 bases short and J 4 bases short, with 12 bases between. The CDR3 extends over 14 amino acids. Germline CDR1 SGDLS, CDR2 YYNGEE. Here the CDR3 reads CASSSGAGNQPQHF. CDR3 DNA sequence: TGTGCCAGCAGCTCCGGAGCAGGGAATCAGCCCCAGCATTTT.

V gene TRBV5-1 combines with J gene TRBJ2-7, with D possibly being TRBD2 (6 bases). The germline V gene has CDR1 SGHRS and CDR2 YFSETQ. This CDR3 comprises 14 residues. V lost 2 bases, J lost 5 bases, and 14 bases lay in between. CDR3 in amino acids: CASSFYGGKDEQYF. The CDR3 nucleotides read TGCGCCAGCAGCTTTTATGGCGGGAAGGACGAGCAGTACTTC. Filled out from reference TRBV5-1 and TRBJ2-7, the complete variable domain reads KAGVTQTPRYLIKTRGQQVTLSCSPISGHRSVSWYQQTPGQGLQFLFEYFSETQRNKGNFPGRFSGRQFSNSRSEMNVSTLELGDSALYLCASSFYGGKDEQYFGPGTRLTVT.

J is TRBJ1-1 and V is TRBV5-6, with D unresolved. Germline CDR1 and CDR2: SGHDT and YYEEEE. With 1 base removed from V and 3 bases from J, the gap between germline ends came to 7 bases. There are 13 residues in the CDR3. DNA for the CDR3: TGTGCCAGCAGCTTGAGCGGGGACACTGAAGCTTTCTTT. Residues: CASSLSGDTEAFF.

This clone has only a few counts. This sequence joins TRBV2 and TRBJ1-5; D unclear. Germline assignment: CDR1 SNHLY and CDR2 FYNNEI. Between the trimmed V and J ends, which lost 2 bases and 9 bases, there was a span of 8 bases. The CDR3 runs to 12 residues. CDR3 nucleotide sequence: TGTGCCAGCAGTGAATCCCTTGGGCCCCAGCATTTT. Protein sequence: CASSESLGPQHF.